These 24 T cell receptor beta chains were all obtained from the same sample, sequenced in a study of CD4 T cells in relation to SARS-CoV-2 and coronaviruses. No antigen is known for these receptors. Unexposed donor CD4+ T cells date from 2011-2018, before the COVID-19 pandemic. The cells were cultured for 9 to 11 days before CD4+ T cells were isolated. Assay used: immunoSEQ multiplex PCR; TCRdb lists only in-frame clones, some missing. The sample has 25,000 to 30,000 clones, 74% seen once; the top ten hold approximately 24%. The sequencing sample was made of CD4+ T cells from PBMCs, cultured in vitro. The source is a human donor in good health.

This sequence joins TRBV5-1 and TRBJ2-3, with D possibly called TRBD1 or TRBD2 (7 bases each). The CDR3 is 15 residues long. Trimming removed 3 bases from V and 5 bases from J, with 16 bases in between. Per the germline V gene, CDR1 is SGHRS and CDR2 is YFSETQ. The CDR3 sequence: CASSWGRDREDTQYF. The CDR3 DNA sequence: TGCGCCAGCAGCTGGGGGAGGGACAGAGAAGATACGCAGTATTTT. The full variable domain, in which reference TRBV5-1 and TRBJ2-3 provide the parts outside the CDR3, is KAGVTQTPRYLIKTRGQQVTLSCSPISGHRSVSWYQQTPGQGLQFLFEYFSETQRNKGNFPGRFSGRQFSNSRSEMNVSTLELGDSALYLCASSWGRDREDTQYFGPGTRLTVL.

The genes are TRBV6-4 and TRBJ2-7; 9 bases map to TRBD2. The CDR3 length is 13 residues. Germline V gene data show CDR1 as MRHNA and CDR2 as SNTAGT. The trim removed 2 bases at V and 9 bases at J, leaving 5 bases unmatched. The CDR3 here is CASSDVREGGQYF. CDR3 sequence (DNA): TGTGCCAGCAGTGACGTGCGGGAGGGTGGGCAGTACTTC.

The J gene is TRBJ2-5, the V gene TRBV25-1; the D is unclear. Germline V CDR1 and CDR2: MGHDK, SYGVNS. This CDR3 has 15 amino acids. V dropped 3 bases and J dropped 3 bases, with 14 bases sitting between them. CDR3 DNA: TGTGCCAGCAGTGATACCGAAAGGGCAGAAGAGACCCAGTACTTC. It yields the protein CASSDTERAEETQYF.

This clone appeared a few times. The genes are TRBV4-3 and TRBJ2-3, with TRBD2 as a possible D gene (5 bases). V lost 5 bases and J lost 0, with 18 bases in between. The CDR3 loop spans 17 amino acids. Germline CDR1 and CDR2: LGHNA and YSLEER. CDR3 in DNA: TGCGCCAGCAGCACCCGGAGGTGGCCCATTAGCACAGATACGCAGTATTTT. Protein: CASSTRRWPISTDTQYF.

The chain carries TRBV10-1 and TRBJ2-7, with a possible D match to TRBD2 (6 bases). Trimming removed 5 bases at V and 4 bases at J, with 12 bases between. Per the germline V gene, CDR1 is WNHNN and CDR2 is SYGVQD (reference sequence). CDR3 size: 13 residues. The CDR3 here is CASSPSGGYEQYF. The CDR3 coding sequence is TGCGCCAGCAGTCCATCCGGGGGATACGAGCAGTACTTC.

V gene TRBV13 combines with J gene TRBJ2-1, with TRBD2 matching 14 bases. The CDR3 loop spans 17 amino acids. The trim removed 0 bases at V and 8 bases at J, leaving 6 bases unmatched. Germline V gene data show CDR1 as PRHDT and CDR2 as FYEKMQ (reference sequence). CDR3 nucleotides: TGTGCCAGCAGCTTAGGCTCCGGGACTAGCGGGGGCGATGAGCAGTTCTTC. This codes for CASSLGSGTSGGDEQFF. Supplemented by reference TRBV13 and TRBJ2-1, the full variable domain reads AAGVIQSPRHLIKEKRETATLKCYPIPRHDTVYWYQQGPGQDPQFLISFYEKMQSDKGSIPDRFSAQQFSDYHSELNMSSLELGDSALYFCASSLGSGTSGGDEQFFGPGTRLTVL.

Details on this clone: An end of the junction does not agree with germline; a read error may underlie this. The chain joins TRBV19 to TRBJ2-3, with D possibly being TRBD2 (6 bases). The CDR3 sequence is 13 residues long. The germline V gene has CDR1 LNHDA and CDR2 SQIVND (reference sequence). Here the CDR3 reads CAAGTVNTDTQYF. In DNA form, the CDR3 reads TGCGCAGCCGGGACTGTTAACACAGATACGCAGTATTTT.

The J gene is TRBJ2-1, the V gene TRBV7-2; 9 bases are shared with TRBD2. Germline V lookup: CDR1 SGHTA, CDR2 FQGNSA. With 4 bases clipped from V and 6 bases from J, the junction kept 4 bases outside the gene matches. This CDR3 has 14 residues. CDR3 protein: CASSSGLASNEQFF. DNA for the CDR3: TGTGCCAGCAGCTCAGGACTAGCGAGCAATGAGCAGTTCTTC. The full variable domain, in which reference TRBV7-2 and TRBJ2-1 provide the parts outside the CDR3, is GAGVSQSPSNKVTEKGKDVELRCDPISGHTALYWYRQSLGQGLEFLIYFQGNSAPDKSGLPSDRFSAERTGGSVSTLTIQRTQQEDSAVYLCASSSGLASNEQFFGPGTRLTVL.

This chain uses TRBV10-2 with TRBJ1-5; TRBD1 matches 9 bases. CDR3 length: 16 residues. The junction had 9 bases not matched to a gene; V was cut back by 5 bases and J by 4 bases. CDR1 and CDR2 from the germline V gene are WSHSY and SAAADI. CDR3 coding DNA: TGCGCCAGCAGTCGACAGGGACAGGGCTCTAATCAGCCCCAGCATTTT. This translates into CASSRQGQGSNQPQHF.

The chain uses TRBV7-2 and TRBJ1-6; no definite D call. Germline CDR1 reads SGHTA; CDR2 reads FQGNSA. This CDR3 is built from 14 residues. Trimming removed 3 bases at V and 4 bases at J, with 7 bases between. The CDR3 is CASSFSPYNSPLHF. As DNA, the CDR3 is TGTGCCAGCAGCTTTAGCCCTTATAATTCACCCCTCCACTTT. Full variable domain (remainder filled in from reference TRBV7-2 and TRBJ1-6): GAGVSQSPSNKVTEKGKDVELRCDPISGHTALYWYRQSLGQGLEFLIYFQGNSAPDKSGLPSDRFSAERTGGSVSTLTIQRTQQEDSAVYLCASSFSPYNSPLHFGNGTRLTVT.

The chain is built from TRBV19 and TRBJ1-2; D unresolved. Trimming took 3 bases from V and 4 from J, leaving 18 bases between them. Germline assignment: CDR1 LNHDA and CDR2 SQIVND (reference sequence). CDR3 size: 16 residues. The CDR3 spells CASSILRGRTSYGYTF. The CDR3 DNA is TGTGCCAGTAGTATCTTAAGAGGGCGCACTTCCTATGGCTACACCTTC.

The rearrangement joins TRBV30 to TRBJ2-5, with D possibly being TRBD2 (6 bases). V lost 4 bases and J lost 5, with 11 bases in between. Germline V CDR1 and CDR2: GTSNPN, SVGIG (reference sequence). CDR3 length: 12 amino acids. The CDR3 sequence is CAWKNGGETQYF. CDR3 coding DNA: TGTGCCTGGAAAAATGGGGGGGAGACCCAGTACTTC.

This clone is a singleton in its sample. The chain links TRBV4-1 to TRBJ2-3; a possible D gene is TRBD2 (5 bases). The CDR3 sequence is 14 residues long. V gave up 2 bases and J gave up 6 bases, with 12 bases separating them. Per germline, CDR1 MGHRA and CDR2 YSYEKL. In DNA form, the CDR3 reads TGCGCCAGCAGCCAAACCCGGGGTGTTGATACGCAGTATTTT. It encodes CASSQTRGVDTQYF.

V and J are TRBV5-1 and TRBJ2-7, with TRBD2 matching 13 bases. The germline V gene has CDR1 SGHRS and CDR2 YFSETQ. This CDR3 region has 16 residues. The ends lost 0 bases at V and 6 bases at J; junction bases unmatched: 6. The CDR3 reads CASSLAPGLAGAEQYF. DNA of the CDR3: TGCGCCAGCAGCTTGGCCCCAGGACTAGCGGGAGCCGAGCAGTACTTC.

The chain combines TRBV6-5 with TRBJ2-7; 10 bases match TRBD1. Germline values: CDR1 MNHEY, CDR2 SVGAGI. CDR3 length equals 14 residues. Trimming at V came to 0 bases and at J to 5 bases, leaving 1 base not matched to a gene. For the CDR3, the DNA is TGTGCCAGCAGTTACTCGGGACAGGGGAACGAGCAGTACTTC. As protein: CASSYSGQGNEQYF.

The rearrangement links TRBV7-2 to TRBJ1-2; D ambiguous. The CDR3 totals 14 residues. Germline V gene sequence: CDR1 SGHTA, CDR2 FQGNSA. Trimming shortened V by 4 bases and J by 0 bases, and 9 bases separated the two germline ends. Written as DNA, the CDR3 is TGTGCCAGCAGCTCGATATTGACTAACTATGGCTACACCTTC. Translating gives CASSSILTNYGYTF.

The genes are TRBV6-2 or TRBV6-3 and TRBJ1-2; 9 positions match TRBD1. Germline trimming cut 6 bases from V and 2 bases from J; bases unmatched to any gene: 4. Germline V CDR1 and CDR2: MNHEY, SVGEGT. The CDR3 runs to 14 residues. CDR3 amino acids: CASRPGQGNYGYTF. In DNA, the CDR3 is TGTGCCAGCAGGCCTGGACAGGGGAACTATGGCTACACCTTC.

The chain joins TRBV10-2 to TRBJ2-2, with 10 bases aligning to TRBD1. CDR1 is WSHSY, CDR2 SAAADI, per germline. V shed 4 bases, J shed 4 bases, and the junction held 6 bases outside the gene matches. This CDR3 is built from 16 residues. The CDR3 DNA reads TGCGCCAGCAGTGTAGGGGACAGGGGTGCCACCGGGGAGCTGTTTTTT. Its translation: CASSVGDRGATGELFF.

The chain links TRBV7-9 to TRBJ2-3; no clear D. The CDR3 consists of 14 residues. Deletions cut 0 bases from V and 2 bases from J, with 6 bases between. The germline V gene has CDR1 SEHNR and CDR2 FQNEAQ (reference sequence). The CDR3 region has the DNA TGTGCCAGCAGCTTAGCGGGTTCCACAGATACGCAGTATTTT. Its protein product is CASSLAGSTDTQYF. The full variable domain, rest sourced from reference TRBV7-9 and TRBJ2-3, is DTGVSQNPRHKITKRGQNVTFRCDPISEHNRLYWYRQTLGQGPEFLTYFQNEAQLEKSRLLSDRFSAERPKGSFSTLEIQRTEQGDSAMYLCASSLAGSTDTQYFGPGTRLTVL.

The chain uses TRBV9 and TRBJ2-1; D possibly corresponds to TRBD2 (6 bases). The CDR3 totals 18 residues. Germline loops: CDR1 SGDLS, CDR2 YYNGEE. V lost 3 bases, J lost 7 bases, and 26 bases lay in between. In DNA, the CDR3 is TGTGCCAGCAGCGCTAATCCTCCACTTTCGGGAGAAGGAAATGAGCAGTTCTTC. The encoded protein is CASSANPPLSGEGNEQFF.

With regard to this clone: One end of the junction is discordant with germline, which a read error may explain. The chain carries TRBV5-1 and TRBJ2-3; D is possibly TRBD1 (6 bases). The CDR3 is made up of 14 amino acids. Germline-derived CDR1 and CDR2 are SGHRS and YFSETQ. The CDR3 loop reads CASTLDSHTDTQYF. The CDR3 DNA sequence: TGCGCCAGCACCTTGGACAGCCACACAGATACGCAGTATTTT.

The chain's CDR3 is CAISESGTVNTGELFF. CDR3 coding DNA: TGTGCCATCAGTGAGTCGGGCACCGTGAACACCGGGGAGCTGTTTTTT. The chain has TRBV10-3 and TRBJ2-2; D gene unclear. The germline V gene encodes CDR1 ENHRY and CDR2 SYGVKD. The CDR3 is 16 residues long. The germline V and J ends were trimmed by 0 bases and 1 base, with 9 bases remaining between them.

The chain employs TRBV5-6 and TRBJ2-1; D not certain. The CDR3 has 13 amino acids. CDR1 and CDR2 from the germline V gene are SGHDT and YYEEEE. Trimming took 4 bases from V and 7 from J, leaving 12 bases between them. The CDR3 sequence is CASSKVVGNEQFF. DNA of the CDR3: TGTGCCAGCAGCAAAGTAGTGGGGAATGAGCAGTTCTTC.

The CDR3 region has the DNA TGTGCCAGCAGCTCATCTGGGACAGGGGTAAAGTACAATGAGCAGTTCTTC. This translates into CASSSSGTGVKYNEQFF. The rearrangement uses TRBV7-2 and TRBJ2-1, with 10 bases identical to TRBD1. This CDR3 contains 17 residues. Trimming at V came to 4 bases and at J to 4 bases, leaving 10 bases not matched to a gene. The germline V gene encodes CDR1 SGHTA and CDR2 FQGNSA.